Below, 11 T cell receptor beta chains from the same sample are listed, as sequenced in a study of T cells in localized non-small cell lung cancer. Clones were read by immunoSEQ multiplex PCR, and TCRdb kept only the in-frame ones, dropping some. The sample records under 70,000 clones, roughly 88% being singletons. This sample comprised peripheral blood, obtained before any cancer treatment. These receptors were obtained from a woman between 35 and 70 years old with stage I lung adenocarcinoma.

This clone was seen a single time. CDR3 bases: TGTGCCAGCAGCCAAGGGGGAGGGGGCGGCAATCAGCCCCAGCATTTT. As protein: CASSQGGGGGNQPQHF. This chain links TRBV7-9 with TRBJ1-5; 7 bases map to TRBD1. The CDR3 is 16 amino acids. The V gene end was trimmed by 5 bases and the J gene end by 2 bases; junction bases not matched to a gene: 9. The V gene's germline CDR1 is SEHNR and CDR2 FQNEAQ (reference sequence). The full variable domain, in which reference TRBV7-9 and TRBJ1-5 provide the parts outside the CDR3, is DTGVSQNPRHKITKRGQNVTFRCDPISEHNRLYWYRQTLGQGPEFLTYFQNEAQLEKSRLLSDRFSAERPKGSFSTLEIQRTEQGDSAMYLCASSQGGGGGNQPQHFGDGTRLSIL.

The genes are TRBV11-2 and TRBJ1-4; D ambiguous. V gave up 5 bases and J gave up 8 bases, with 12 bases separating them. CDR1 and CDR2 from the germline V gene are SGHAT and FQNNGV. This CDR3 spans 13 amino acids. CDR3 nucleotides: TGTGCCAGCAGCGGCAATCGGCGGGAAAAACTGTTTTTT. Translation: CASSGNRREKLFF.

The gene calls are TRBV9 and TRBJ1-1; D call uncertain. CDR3 length: 15 residues. The germline V and J ends were trimmed by 0 bases and 2 bases, with 11 bases remaining between them. Looked up from germline, CDR1 is SGDLS and CDR2 is YYNGEE. The CDR3 loop reads CASSVGPGDNTEAFF. CDR3 in DNA: TGTGCCAGCAGCGTAGGTCCAGGCGATAACACTGAAGCTTTCTTT.

The V gene is TRBV4-1, the J gene TRBJ2-5, with TRBD1 matching 8 bases. V gave up 0 bases and J gave up 0 bases; unmatched junction bases: 6. CDR3 length: 17 residues. Germline V gene sequence: CDR1 MGHRA, CDR2 YSYEKL. DNA of the CDR3: TGCGCCAGCAGCCAAGATAATACAGGGGGACACCAAGAGACCCAGTACTTC. This codes for CASSQDNTGGHQETQYF.

In DNA, the CDR3 is TGTGCCAGCAGTCCAGGCGGGGGCTGGGGCGAGCAGTACTTC. Protein sequence: CASSPGGGWGEQYF. The chain combines TRBV11-3 with TRBJ2-7, with a tentative D call TRBD2 (7 bases). V lost 6 bases to trimming and J lost 6 bases, with 18 bases between them. The CDR3 covers 14 residues. Germline V lookup: CDR1 SGHNT, CDR2 YENEEA. Supplemented by reference TRBV11-3 and TRBJ2-7, the full variable domain reads EAGVVQSPRYKIIEKKQPVAFWCNPISGHNTLYWYLQNLGQGPELLIRYENEEAVDDSQLPKDRFSAERLKGVDSTLKIQPAELGDSAVYLCASSPGGGWGEQYFGPGTRLTVT.

The J gene is TRBJ2-3, the V gene TRBV7-2; D unresolved. The length of the CDR3 is 15 residues. The V gene's germline CDR1 is SGHTA and CDR2 FQGNSA. Between the trimmed V and J ends, which lost 1 base and 4 bases, there was a span of 12 bases. CDR3 region: CASSLEFGFADTQYF. The DNA of the CDR3 is TGTGCCAGCAGCTTAGAATTTGGGTTCGCAGATACGCAGTATTTT. Full variable domain (outside the CDR3, taken from reference TRBV7-2 and TRBJ2-3): GAGVSQSPSNKVTEKGKDVELRCDPISGHTALYWYRQSLGQGLEFLIYFQGNSAPDKSGLPSDRFSAERTGGSVSTLTIQRTQQEDSAVYLCASSLEFGFADTQYFGPGTRLTVL.

The rearrangement links TRBV30 to TRBJ1-6; perhaps TRBD1 as D (6 bases). Trimming stripped 4 bases from V and 1 base from J, with 11 bases between. CDR1 is GTSNPN and CDR2 is SVGIG in the germline V gene (reference sequence). This CDR3 region has 15 residues. CDR3 loop: CAWNRGASYNSPLHF. CDR3 nucleotides: TGTGCCTGGAACCGGGGGGCGTCCTATAATTCACCCCTCCACTTT.

This clone was picked up one time. The CDR3 reads CASSSPGGVGETQYF. CDR3 nucleotide sequence: TGTGCCAGCAGCTCCCCCGGGGGCGTCGGGGAGACCCAGTACTTC. This rearrangement joins TRBV5-6 to TRBJ2-5; D tentatively fits TRBD1 or TRBD2 (6 bases each). This CDR3 region has 15 residues. Trimming took off 3 bases at V and 5 bases at J, with 17 bases between the two ends. Germline CDR1 reads SGHDT; CDR2 reads YYEEEE.

This clone has only one observation. The chain joins TRBV28 to TRBJ1-5, with TRBD1 as a possible D gene (5 bases). The CDR3 is 14 residues long. V was shortened by 3 bases and J by 5 bases, with 11 bases between the two germline ends. Germline V gene data show CDR1 as MDHEN and CDR2 as SYDVKM. CDR3 nucleotide sequence: TGTGCCAGCAGTTTGGAACCCAGGGATCAGCCCCAGCATTTT. Amino acids: CASSLEPRDQPQHF.

The rearrangement joins TRBV15 to TRBJ2-7, with TRBD1 identical over 7 bases. The CDR3 loop spans 14 amino acids. The trim removed 9 bases at V and 7 bases at J, leaving 15 bases unmatched. In germline, CDR1 is LNHNV, CDR2 YYDKDF (reference sequence). Here the CDR3 reads CATTQGQSFREQYF. CDR3 coding DNA: TGTGCCACGACGCAGGGACAGTCGTTTAGGGAGCAGTACTTC.

The V gene is TRBV27, the J gene TRBJ2-7, with 8 bases identical to TRBD1. Germline lookup yields CDR1 MNHEY and CDR2 SMNVEV (reference sequence). The V segment lost 5 bases and the J segment 0 bases; nucleotides outside the gene matches: 9. The CDR3 is made up of 16 amino acids. The CDR3 nucleotides are TGTGCCAGCAGTGGGACCGGGACAGGCAGCTCCTACGAGCAGTACTTC. Translation: CASSGTGTGSSYEQYF.